This TCR beta chain was found in a study of radiation and T cells in renal cell carcinoma. General study results and limits: Top tumor clonotypes rose in blood 2 weeks post-radiation, then contracted.

The CDR3 loop spans 16 amino acids. Germline loops: CDR1 SGHRS, CDR2 YFSETQ. Trimming took 0 bases from V and 9 from J; bases not matched to a gene: 9. This clone came up a few times. Its antigen remains unknown. Time point reported: blood 2 weeks post-SBRT. Treatment denoted: 15 Gy SBRT to primary tumor, nephrectomy 4 weeks later. Serial blood draws occurred at baseline and 2 and 4 weeks post-SBRT. Only in-frame clones appear in the TCRdb table, and some are missing; sequencing was by immunoSEQ multiplex PCR. Among about 120,000 clones listed, 81% were seen once. This receptor was identified in a man aged 50-60 years with renal cell carcinoma. The gene calls are TRBV5-1 and TRBJ2-1, with TRBD2 matching over 10 bases. The specimen comprised blood, sampled from a patient whose treatment included radiotherapy and nephrectomy. Here the CDR3 DNA reads TGCGCCAGCAGCTTGGCCGGAGCGGGAGGGCTCGGTGAGCAGTTCTTC. This sequence encodes CASSLAGAGGLGEQFF.